This record looks at one T cell receptor beta chain sequence and its context. TCRdb reworked the 5' RACE reads into one entry per CDR3 protein, no DNA. Across 200,000 to 250,000 distinct CDR3 sequences, the top ten clones capture 6% to 9% of the sample. There are 15 residues in the CDR3. CDR1 is SEHNR, CDR2 FQNEAQ, per germline (reference sequence). The sample comes from a study of monozygotic twins with inflammatory bowel disease. What was sequenced was blood. This sequence joins TRBV7-9 and TRBJ2-5; the D call of TRBD2 rests on TCRdb alone, since no DNA is present to check it. The receptor was isolated from a human donor with ulcerative colitis or Crohn's disease, or a healthy co-twin of an affected twin (not recorded which). CDR3 region: CASSLGDTRGETQYF.